This entry describes one T cell receptor (beta chain). Its specificity is unknown. This same CDR3 is encoded by further DNA sequences in the sample. In each case, RNA was isolated and then reverse transcribed into cDNA as the sequencing template. Assay: immunoSEQ multiplex PCR; the TCRdb copy retains only in-frame clones and omits some. Of approximately 150,000 clones in the sample, more than 45% were seen once. These data belong to a study of CD8+ T cells in alopecia areata. Background on the study: For the treated group, dosing was oral tofacitinib at 5 to 10 mg twice daily. General study points: Higher clonality was seen in lesional scalp than in normal scalp, especially in alopecia totalis/universalis.

Alopecia areata patients provided lesional scalp punch biopsies and peripheral blood, both collected for the study. T lymphocytes (CD4+ and CD8+) were sorted from PBMCs. V was trimmed by 3 bases and J by 3 bases, leaving 11 bases between them. The CDR3 loop spans 13 amino acids. Germline V gene lookup returns CDR1 SQVTM and CDR2 ANQGSEA. The chain employs TRBV29-1 and TRBJ2-5; possibly TRBD1 or TRBD2 for D (6 bases each). The sample taken for sequencing was CD4+ T cells sorted from blood. This clonotype was obtained from a human donor with alopecia areata. CDR3 bases: TGCAGCGTTGAGGGTAGGGGGGAAGAGACCCAGTACTTC. Amino acid sequence: CSVEGRGEETQYF.